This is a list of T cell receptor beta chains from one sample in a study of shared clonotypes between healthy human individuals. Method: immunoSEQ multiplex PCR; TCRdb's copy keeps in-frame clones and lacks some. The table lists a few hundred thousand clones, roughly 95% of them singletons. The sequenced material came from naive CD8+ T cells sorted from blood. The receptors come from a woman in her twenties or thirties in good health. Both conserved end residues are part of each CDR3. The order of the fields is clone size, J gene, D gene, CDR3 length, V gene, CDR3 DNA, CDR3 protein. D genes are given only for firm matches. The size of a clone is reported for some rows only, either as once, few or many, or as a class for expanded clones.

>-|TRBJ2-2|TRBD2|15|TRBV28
TGTGCCAGCACCCCTGCCGGGACTAGCTCTGGGGAGCTGTTTTTT
CASTPAGTSSGELFF
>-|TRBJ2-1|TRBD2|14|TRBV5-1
TGCGCCAGCAGCTCTGCGGGAGAATACAATGAGCAGTTCTTC
CASSSAGEYNEQFF
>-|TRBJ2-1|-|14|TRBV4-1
TGCGCCAGCAGCGAAGGGGGGTCCTACAATGAGCAGTTCTTC
CASSEGGSYNEQFF
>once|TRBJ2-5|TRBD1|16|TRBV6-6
TGTGCCAGCAGCCCCGGGACAGGGGGACCTCAAGAGACCCAGTACTTC
CASSPGTGGPQETQYF
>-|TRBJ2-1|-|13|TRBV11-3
TGTGCCAGCAGCCTAGGACCATCCCATGAGCAGTTCTTC
CASSLGPSHEQFF
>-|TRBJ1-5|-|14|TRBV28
TGTGCCAGCAGAGAGGGGTGGTTAGCTCAGCCCCAGCATTTT
CASREGWLAQPQHF
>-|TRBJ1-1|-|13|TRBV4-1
TGCGCCAGCAGCCTTGGGGTGGGGCCTGAAGCTTTCTTT
CASSLGVGPEAFF
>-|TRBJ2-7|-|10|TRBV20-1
TGCAGTGCTATAAGCTTAGAGCAGTACTTC
CSAISLEQYF
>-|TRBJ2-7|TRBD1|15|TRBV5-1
TGCGCCAGCAGCTATAAACAGGGGACGAGACGCGAGCAGTACTTC
CASSYKQGTRREQYF
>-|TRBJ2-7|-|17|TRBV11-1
TGTGCCAGCAGCTTACTTGGTGGAACGGGGAGCTCCTACGAGCAGTACTTC
CASSLLGGTGSSYEQYF
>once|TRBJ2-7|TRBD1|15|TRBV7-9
TGTGCCAGCAGCCCCCGAGGACAGGTTTCGGACGAGCAGTACTTC
CASSPRGQVSDEQYF
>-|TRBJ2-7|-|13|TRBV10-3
TGTGCCATCAGGGACAGCGGGCCCTACGAGCAGTACTTC
CAIRDSGPYEQYF
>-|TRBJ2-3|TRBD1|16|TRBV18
TGTGCCAGCTCACCAAGATTCACAGGGGAGATCGATACGCAGTATTTT
CASSPRFTGEIDTQYF
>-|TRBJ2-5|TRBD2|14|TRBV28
TGTGCCAGCAGTTTTATTGGCGGGAGGGAGACCCAGTACTTC
CASSFIGGRETQYF
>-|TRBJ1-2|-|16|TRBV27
TGTGCCAGCAGTTCGGGAGGGGGACCAGCTCACTATGGCTACACCTTC
CASSSGGGPAHYGYTF
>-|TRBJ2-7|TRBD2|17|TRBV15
TGTGCCACCAGCAGCCCAACCTCAGCGGGGGCAAACTACGAGCAGTACTTC
CATSSPTSAGANYEQYF
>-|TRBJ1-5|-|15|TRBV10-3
TGTGCCATCAGTGAGTCCGGGATTGGCAATCAGCCCCAGCATTTT
CAISESGIGNQPQHF
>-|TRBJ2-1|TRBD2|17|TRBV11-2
TGTGCCAGCAGCTTAGACGGACTAGCGGGAGGTTGGGATGAGCAGTTCTTC
CASSLDGLAGGWDEQFF
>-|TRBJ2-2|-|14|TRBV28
TGTGCCAGCACCCCAACGGGGTACACCGGGGAGCTGTTTTTT
CASTPTGYTGELFF
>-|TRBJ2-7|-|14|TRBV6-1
TGTGCCAGCAGTGTTTTCGGCAGCTCCTACGAGCAGTACTTC
CASSVFGSSYEQYF
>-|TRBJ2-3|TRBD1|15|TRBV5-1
TGCGCCAGCAGCTTCACAGGGGCCTTCACAGATACGCAGTATTTT
CASSFTGAFTDTQYF
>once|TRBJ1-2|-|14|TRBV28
TGTGCCAGCAGTTTAACCGACAGGATATATGGCTACACCTTC
CASSLTDRIYGYTF
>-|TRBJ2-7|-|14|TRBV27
TGTGCCAGCAGTTACAAGGGACCGGCCTACGAGCAGTACTTC
CASSYKGPAYEQYF
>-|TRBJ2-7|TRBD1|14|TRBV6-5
TGTGCCAGCAGTTACTATAGGGGGCACTACGAGCAGTACTTC
CASSYYRGHYEQYF
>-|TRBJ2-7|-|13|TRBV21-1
TGTGCCAGCAGCAAGCGATACGCCTACGAGCAGTACTTC
CASSKRYAYEQYF
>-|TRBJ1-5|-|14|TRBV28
TGTGCCAGCAGTTTATGGGGGAAAGGTCAGCCCCAGCATTTT
CASSLWGKGQPQHF
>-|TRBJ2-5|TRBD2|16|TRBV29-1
TGCAGCGTTGATCATCTAGCGGGAGGCCCCAAAGAGACCCAGTACTTC
CSVDHLAGGPKETQYF
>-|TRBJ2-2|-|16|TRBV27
TGTGCCAGCAGTTTATTCAGCGGGTCGAACACCGGGGAGCTGTTTTTT
CASSLFSGSNTGELFF
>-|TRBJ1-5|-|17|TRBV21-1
TGTGCCAGCAGCAAAGTGGGTGGCAGGGGGGTGGGTCAGCCCCAGCATTTT
CASSKVGGRGVGQPQHF
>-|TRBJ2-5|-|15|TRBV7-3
TGTGCCAGCAGCTTAACGCGGGGTGTGGGGGAGACCCAGTACTTC
CASSLTRGVGETQYF
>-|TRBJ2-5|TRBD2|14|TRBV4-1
TGCGCCAGCAGCCAAGGGGGGGGGAGGGAGACCCAGTACTTC
CASSQGGGRETQYF
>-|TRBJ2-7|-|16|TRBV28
TGTGCCAGCAGTTTAACCCCCTCGACAGGAACCTACGAGCAGTACTTC
CASSLTPSTGTYEQYF
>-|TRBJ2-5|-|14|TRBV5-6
TGTGCCAGCAGCTTGATCCAGGGTGAAGAGACCCAGTACTTC
CASSLIQGEETQYF
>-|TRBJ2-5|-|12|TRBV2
TGTGCCAGCCGCTGGGGGTCGGGGGAGCAGTACTTC
CASRWGSGEQYF
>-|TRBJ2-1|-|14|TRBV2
TGTGCCAGCAGTGAAGCTAGCTCCTACAATGAGCAGTTCTTC
CASSEASSYNEQFF
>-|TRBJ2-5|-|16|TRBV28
TGTGCCAGCAGTTGGAATCCGGGACAACTAGGGGAGACCCAGTACTTC
CASSWNPGQLGETQYF
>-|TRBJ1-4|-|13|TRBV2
TGTGCCAGCAGGGCCTCAGGGGATGAAAAACTGTTTTTT
CASRASGDEKLFF
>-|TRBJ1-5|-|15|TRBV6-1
TGTGCCAGCAGTGAAGTAGGGGACGGCAATCAGCCCCAGCATTTT
CASSEVGDGNQPQHF
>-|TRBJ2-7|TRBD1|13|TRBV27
TGTGCCAGCAGTCAGACAGGGATCTACGAGCAGTACTTC
CASSQTGIYEQYF
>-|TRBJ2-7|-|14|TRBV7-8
TGTGCCAGCAGCCCCGCAAGGCAGCACTACGAGCAGTACTTC
CASSPARQHYEQYF